This T cell receptor beta chain was sequenced for a study of cytomegalovirus exposure and HLA in healthy donors. Notes on this clone: Its antigen is not identified.

13 Jbeta primers and 60 Vbeta primers were used for the PCR. TCRdb's copy holds only in-frame clones and misses some; the assay was immunoSEQ multiplex PCR. The sample shows 95,000 to 150,000 clones, about three quarters of them seen only once. Germline trimming cut 2 bases from V and 4 bases from J; bases unmatched to any gene: 5. Germline CDR1 is SGHRS and CDR2 is YFSETQ. The CDR3 runs to 15 residues. Overall study findings and caveats: A later analysis found common viral pathogens apparently linked to several of the most significant clusters. Association of a missense DCLRE1C variant with TCR beta V- and J-gene trimming was reported in a later analysis. A likely sequencing artifact accounted for one observed cluster of highly shared sequence variants.

The TCR sequence derives from a woman between 25 and 40 years old in good health and CMV-seronegative. J is TRBJ2-3 and V is TRBV5-1; 9 bases are shared with TRBD1. What was sequenced was PBMCs. CDR3 bases: TGCGCCAGCAGCTTAGGGACAGGGTTCGCAGATACGCAGTATTTT. This gives the protein CASSLGTGFADTQYF.